This TCR beta chain is from a study of shared clonotypes between healthy human individuals. About the study: Per donor, three plates held CD4 naive cells, three held CD4 memory, two held CD8 naive and one held CD8 memory.

TCRdb's table, derived via immunoSEQ multiplex PCR, lists solely in-frame clones and lacks some. The sample has 850,000 to 1,200,000 clones, about 80% seen once; the top ten hold approximately 1.3%. CDR3 length: 15 residues. The V segment lost 5 bases and the J segment 7 bases; nucleotides outside the gene matches: 8. The germline V gene has CDR1 MDHEN and CDR2 SYDVKM. Study-wide results and limits: It was expected that sequencing depth would affect clonotype sharing among donors.

This clone has a single count. Its antigen is still unknown. Sample: memory CD4+ T cells sorted from blood. Subset indicated: CD45RA-negative fraction. The V gene is TRBV28, the J gene TRBJ1-4, with 9 bases aligning to TRBD1. This receptor was identified in a man aged 18 to 30 in good health. CDR3 coding DNA: TGTGCCAGCAGTGGAACAGGGGGCCCCTCTGAAAAACTGTTTTTT. It specifies CASSGTGGPSEKLFF.